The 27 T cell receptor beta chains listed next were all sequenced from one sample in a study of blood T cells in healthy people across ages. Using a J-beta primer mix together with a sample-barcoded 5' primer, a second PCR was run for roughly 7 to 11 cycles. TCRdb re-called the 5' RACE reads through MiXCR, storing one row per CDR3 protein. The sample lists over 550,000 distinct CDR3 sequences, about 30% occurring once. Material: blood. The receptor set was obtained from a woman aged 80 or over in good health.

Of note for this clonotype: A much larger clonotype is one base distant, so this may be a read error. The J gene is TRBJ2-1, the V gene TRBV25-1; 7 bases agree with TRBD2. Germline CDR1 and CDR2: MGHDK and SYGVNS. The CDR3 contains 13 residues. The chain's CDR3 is CASRGRGYNGQFF. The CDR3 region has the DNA TGTGCCAGCAGGGGGAGGGGATACAATGGGCAGTTCTTC.

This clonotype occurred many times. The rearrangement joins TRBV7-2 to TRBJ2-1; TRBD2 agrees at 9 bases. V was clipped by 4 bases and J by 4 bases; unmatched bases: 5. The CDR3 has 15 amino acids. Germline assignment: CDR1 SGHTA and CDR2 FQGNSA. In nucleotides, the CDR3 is TGTGCCAGCAGCTCCTCGGGACTAGCTTACAATGAGCAGTTCTTC. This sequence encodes CASSSSGLAYNEQFF.

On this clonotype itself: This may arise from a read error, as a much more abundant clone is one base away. The CDR3 is CASSLIPGLGETQYF. CDR3 sequence (DNA): TGTGCCAGCAGCTTAATTCCGGGGCTGGGCGAGACCCAGTACTTC. The V gene is TRBV7-3, the J gene TRBJ2-5; tentatively, D is TRBD1 or TRBD2 (5 bases each). Deletions cut 1 base from V and 5 bases from J, with 14 bases between. Germline V gene lookup returns CDR1 SGHTA and CDR2 FQGTGA. The CDR3 consists of 15 residues.

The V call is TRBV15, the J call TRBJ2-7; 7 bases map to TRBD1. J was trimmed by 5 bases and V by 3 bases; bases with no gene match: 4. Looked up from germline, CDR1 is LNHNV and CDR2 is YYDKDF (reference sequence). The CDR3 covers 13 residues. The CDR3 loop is CATSSRDSNEQYF. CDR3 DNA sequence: TGTGCCACCAGCAGCCGGGACAGCAACGAGCAGTACTTC.

CDR3 coding DNA: TGTGCCAGCACCTCCGGCACTAGCGGGGTCAATGAGCAGTACTTC. Amino acid sequence: CASTSGTSGVNEQYF. This chain connects TRBV6-6 to TRBJ2-7, with 10 bases identical to TRBD2. J gave up 7 bases and V 7 bases, and 13 bases lay outside the gene matches. This CDR3 has 15 amino acids. From germline, CDR1 is MNHNY and CDR2 SVGAGI (reference sequence).

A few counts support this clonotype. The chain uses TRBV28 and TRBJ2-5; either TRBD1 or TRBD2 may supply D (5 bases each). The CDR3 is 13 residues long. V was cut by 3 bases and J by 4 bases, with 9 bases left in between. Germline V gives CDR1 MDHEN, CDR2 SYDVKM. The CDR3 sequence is CASSFVGGETQYF. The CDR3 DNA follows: TGTGCCAGCAGTTTTGTTGGGGGAGAGACCCAGTACTTC.

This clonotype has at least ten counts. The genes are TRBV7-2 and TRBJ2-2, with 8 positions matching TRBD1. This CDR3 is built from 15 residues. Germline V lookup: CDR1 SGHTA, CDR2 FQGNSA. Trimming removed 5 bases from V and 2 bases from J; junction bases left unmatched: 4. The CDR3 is CASSTDRGNTGELFF. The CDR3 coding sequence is TGTGCCAGCAGCACCGACAGGGGCAACACCGGGGAGCTGTTTTTT.

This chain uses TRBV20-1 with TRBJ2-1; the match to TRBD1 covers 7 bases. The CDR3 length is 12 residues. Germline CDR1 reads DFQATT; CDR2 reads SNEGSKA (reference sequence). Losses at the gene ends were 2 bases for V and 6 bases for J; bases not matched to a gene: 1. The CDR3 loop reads CSARRTGNEQFF. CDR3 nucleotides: TGCAGTGCTAGACGGACAGGCAATGAGCAGTTCTTC.

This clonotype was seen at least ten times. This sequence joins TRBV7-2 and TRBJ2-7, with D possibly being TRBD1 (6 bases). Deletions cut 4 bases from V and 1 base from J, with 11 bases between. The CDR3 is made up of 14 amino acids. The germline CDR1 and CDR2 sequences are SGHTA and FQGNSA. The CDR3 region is CASSSGTPSYEQYF. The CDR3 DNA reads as TGTGCCAGCAGCTCCGGGACACCGTCCTACGAGCAGTACTTC. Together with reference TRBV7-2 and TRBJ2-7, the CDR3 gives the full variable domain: GAGVSQSPSNKVTEKGKDVELRCDPISGHTALYWYRQSLGQGLEFLIYFQGNSAPDKSGLPSDRFSAERTGGSVSTLTIQRTQQEDSAVYLCASSSGTPSYEQYFGPGTRLTVT.

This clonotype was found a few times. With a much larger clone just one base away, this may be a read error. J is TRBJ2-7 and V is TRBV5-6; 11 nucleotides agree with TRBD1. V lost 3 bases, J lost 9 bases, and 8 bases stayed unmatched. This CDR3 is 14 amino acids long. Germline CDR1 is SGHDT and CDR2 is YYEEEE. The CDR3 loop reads CASSWGPGQGVQYF. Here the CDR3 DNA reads TGTGCCAGCAGCTGGGGGCCGGGACAGGGGGTGCAGTACTTC.

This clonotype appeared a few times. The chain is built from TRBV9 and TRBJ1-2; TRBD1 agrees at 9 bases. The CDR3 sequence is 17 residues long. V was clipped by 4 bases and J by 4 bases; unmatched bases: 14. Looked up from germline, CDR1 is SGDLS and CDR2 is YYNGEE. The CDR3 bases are TGTGCCAGCAGCTCACAACCCGGGACAGGGAGGGGCTATGGCTACACCTTC. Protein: CASSSQPGTGRGYGYTF.

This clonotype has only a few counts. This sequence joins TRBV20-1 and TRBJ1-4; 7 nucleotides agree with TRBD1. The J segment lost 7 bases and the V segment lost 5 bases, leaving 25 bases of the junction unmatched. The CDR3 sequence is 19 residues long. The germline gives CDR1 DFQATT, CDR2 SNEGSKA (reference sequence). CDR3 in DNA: TGCAGTGCTGAGCCCCTCTTAGGGGGCCTATCCTCGAGCGGTGAAAAACTGTTTTTT. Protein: CSAEPLLGGLSSSGEKLFF.

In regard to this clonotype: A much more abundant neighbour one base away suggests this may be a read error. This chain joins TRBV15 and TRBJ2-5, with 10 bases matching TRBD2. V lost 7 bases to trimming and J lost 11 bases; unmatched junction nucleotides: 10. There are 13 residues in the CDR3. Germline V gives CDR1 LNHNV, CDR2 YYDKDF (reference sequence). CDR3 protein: CATTTELAGEQYF. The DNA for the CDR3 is TGTGCCACCACAACCGAGCTAGCGGGGGAGCAGTACTTC. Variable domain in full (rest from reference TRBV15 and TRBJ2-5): DAMVIQNPRYQVTQFGKPVTLSCSQTLNHNVMYWYQQKSSQAPKLLFHYYDKDFNNEADTPDNFQSRRPNTSFCFLDIRSPGLGDTAMYLCATTTELAGEQYFGPGTRLLVL.

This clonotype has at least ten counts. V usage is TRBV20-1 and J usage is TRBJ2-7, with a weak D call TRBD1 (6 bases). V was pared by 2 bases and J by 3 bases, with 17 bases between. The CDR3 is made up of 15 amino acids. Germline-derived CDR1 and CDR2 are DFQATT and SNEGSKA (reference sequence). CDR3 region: CSARSAGEVSYEQYF. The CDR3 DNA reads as TGCAGTGCTAGATCCGCAGGGGAAGTTAGCTACGAGCAGTACTTC.

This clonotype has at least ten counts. The chain's CDR3 is CASSRDHYGYTF. As DNA, the CDR3 is TGCGCCAGCAGTAGGGACCACTATGGCTACACCTTC. The chain carries TRBV4-1 and TRBJ1-2; a weak D match, TRBD1 (5 bases). Germline values: CDR1 MGHRA, CDR2 YSYEKL. V gave up 6 bases and J gave up 3 bases, with 8 bases separating them. The CDR3 consists of 12 residues.

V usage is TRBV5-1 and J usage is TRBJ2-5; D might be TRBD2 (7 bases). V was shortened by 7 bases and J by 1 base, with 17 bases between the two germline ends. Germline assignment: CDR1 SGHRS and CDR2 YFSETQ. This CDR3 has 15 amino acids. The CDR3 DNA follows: TGCGCCAGCTCAGCTGGGGGGGGCTCCCAAGAGACCCAGTACTTC. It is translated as CASSAGGGSQETQYF.

The CDR3 DNA sequence: TGCAGCTCGTTCGAGGGGGCAAATGGCTACACCTTC. Its protein is CSSFEGANGYTF. V usage is TRBV29-1 and J usage is TRBJ1-2, with 7 nucleotides matching TRBD1. Unmatched junction bases numbered 9, after V lost 8 bases and J lost 6 bases. Germline assignment: CDR1 SQVTM and CDR2 ANQGSEA. This CDR3 has 12 residues.

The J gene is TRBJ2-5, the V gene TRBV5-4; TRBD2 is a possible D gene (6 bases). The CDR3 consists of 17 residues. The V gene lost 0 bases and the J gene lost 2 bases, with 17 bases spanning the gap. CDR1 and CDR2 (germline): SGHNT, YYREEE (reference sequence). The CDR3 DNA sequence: TGTGCCAGCAGCTTGGGTCGGCGGGGCCGTGCTCAAGAGACCCAGTACTTC. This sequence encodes CASSLGRRGRAQETQYF.

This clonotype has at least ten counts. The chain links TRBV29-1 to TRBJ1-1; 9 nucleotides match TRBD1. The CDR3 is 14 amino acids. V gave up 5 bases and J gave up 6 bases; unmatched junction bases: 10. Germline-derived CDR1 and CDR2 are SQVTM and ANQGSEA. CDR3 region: CSVPFTTGGSEAFF. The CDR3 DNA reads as TGCAGCGTTCCCTTTACGACAGGGGGTTCTGAAGCTTTCTTT. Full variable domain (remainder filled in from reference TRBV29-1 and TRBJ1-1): SAVISQKPSRDICQRGTSLTIQCQVDSQVTMMFWYRQQPGQSLTLIATANQGSEATYESGFVIDKFPISRPNLTFSTLTVSNMSPEDSSIYLCSVPFTTGGSEAFFGQGTRLTVV.

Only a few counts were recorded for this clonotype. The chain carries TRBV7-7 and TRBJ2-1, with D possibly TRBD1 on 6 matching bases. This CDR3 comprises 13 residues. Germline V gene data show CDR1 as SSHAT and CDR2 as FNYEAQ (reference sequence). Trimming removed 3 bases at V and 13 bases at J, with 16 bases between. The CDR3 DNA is TGTGCCAGCAGCTTGGACAGACAAGAGACCCAGTTCTTC. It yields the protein CASSLDRQETQFF. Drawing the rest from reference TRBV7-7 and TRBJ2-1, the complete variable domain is GAGVSQSPRYKVTKRGQDVTLRCDPISSHATLYWYQQALGQGPEFLTYFNYEAQPDKSGLPSDRFSAERPEGSISTLTIQRTEQRDSAMYRCASSLDRQETQFFGPGTRLTVL.

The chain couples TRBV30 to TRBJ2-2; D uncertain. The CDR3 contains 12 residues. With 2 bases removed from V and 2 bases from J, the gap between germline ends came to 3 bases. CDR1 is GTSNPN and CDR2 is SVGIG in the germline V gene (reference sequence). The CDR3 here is CAWSPNTGELFF. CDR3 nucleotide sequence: TGTGCCTGGAGTCCCAACACCGGGGAGCTGTTTTTT.

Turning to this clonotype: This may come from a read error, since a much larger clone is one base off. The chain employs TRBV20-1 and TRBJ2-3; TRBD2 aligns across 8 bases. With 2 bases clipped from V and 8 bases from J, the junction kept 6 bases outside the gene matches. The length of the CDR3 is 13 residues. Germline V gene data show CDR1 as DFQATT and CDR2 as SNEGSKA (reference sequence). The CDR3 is CSARSGGGGTQYF. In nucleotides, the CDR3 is TGCAGTGCTAGAAGCGGGGGCGGAGGTACGCAGTATTTT.

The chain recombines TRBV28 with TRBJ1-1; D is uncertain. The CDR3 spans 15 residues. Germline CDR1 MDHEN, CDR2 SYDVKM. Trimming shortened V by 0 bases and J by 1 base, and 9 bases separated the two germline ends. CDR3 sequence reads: CASSLWRQKNTEAFF. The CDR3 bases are TGTGCCAGCAGTTTATGGAGGCAGAAGAACACTGAAGCTTTCTTT.

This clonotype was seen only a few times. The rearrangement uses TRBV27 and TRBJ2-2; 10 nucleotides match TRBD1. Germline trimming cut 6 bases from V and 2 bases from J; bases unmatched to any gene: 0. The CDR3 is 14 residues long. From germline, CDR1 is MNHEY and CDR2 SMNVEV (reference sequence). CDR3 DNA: TGTGCCAGCAGGACAGGGGGCAACACCGGGGAGCTGTTTTTT. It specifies CASRTGGNTGELFF.

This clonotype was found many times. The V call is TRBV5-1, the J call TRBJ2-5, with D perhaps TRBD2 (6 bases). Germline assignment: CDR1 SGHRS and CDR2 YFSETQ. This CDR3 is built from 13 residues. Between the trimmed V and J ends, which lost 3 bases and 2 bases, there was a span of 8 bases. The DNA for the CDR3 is TGCGCCAGCAGCTGGACTACTCAAGAGACCCAGTACTTC. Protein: CASSWTTQETQYF.

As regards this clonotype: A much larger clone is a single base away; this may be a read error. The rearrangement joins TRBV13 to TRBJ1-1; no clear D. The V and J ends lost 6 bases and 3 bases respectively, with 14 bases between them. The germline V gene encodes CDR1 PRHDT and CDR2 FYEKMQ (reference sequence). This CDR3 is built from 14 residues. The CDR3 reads CASRPDRSHTEAFF. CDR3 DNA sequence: TGTGCCAGCAGGCCCGATCGGTCCCACACTGAAGCTTTCTTT. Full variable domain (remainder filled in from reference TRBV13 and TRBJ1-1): AAGVIQSPRHLIKEKRETATLKCYPIPRHDTVYWYQQGPGQDPQFLISFYEKMQSDKGSIPDRFSAQQFSDYHSELNMSSLELGDSALYFCASRPDRSHTEAFFGQGTRLTVV.

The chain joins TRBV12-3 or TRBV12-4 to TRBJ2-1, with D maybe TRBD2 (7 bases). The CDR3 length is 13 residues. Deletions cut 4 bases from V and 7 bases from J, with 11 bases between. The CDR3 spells CASSSGEGNEQFF. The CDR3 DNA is TGTGCCAGCAGTTCAGGGGAGGGGAATGAGCAGTTCTTC.